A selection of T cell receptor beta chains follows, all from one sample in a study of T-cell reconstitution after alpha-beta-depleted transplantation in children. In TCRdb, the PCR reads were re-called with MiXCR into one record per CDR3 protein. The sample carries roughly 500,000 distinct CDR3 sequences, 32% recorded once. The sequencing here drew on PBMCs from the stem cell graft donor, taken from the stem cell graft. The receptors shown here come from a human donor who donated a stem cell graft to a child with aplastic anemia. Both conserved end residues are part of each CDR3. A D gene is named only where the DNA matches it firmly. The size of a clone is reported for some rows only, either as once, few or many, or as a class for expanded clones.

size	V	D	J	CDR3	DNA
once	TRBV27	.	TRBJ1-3	CASSPTYGTGNTIYF	TGTGCCAGCAGTCCGACTTACGGGACTGGAAACACCATATATTTT
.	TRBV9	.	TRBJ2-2	CASSVARRQKNTGELFF	TGTGCCAGCAGCGTAGCTCGGAGACAGAAAAACACCGGGGAGCTGTTTTTT
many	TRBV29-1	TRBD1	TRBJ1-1	CSVEIPGTAPTEAFF	TGCAGCGTTGAAATACCCGGGACAGCGCCCACTGAAGCTTTCTTT
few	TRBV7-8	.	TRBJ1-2	CASSPAVDGAIGYTF	TGTGCCAGCAGCCCCGCTGTGGACGGGGCTATTGGCTACACCTTC
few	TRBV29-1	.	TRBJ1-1	CSGQKSPEAFF	TGCAGCGGACAAAAGAGCCCTGAAGCTTTCTTT
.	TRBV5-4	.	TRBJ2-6	CASSLPPLSGANVLTF	TGTGCCAGCAGCTTGCCTCCGTTGTCTGGGGCCAACGTCCTGACTTTC
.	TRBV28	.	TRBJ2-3	CASKVSDGTDTQYF	TGTGCCAGCAAAGTGTCGGACGGCACAGATACGCAGTATTTT
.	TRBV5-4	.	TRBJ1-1	CASSPSDTLNTEAFF	TGTGCCAGCAGCCCTTCGGACACCCTGAACACTGAAGCTTTCTTT
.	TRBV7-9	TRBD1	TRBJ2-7	CASSRLGTGFYEQYF	TGTGCCAGCAGCAGGCTAGGGACAGGGTTTTACGAGCAGTACTTC
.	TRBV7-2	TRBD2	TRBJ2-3	CASSLETGRVQYF	TGTGCCAGCAGCTTAGAAACCGGGAGGGTACAGTATTTT
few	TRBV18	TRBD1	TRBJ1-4	CASSPRTGLGEKLFF	TGTGCCAGCTCACCACGGACAGGGCTCGGTGAAAAACTGTTTTTT
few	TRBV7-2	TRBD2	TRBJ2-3	CASSLVPAGVTDTQYF	TGTGCCAGCAGCTTAGTCCCAGCGGGAGTCACAGATACGCAGTATTTT
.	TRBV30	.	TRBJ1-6	CAGGIPLHF	TGTGCAGGGGGAATACCCCTCCACTTT
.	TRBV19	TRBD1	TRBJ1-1	CASSTTQGLGAFF	TGTGCCAGTAGTACAACACAGGGGTTGGGCGCTTTCTTT
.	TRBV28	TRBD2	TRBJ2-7	CASRAFGLAGPYEQYF	TGTGCCAGCAGGGCTTTCGGACTAGCGGGGCCATACGAGCAGTACTTC
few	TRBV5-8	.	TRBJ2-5	CASSFGALQETQYF	TGTGCCAGCAGCTTTGGGGCCCTCCAAGAGACCCAGTACTTC
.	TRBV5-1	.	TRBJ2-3	CASSLTRQKVADTQYF	TGCGCCAGCAGCTTGACACGCCAGAAGGTAGCGGATACGCAGTATTTT
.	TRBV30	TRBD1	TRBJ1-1	CAWSVGQGNTEAFF	TGTGCCTGGAGTGTGGGACAGGGGAACACTGAAGCTTTCTTT